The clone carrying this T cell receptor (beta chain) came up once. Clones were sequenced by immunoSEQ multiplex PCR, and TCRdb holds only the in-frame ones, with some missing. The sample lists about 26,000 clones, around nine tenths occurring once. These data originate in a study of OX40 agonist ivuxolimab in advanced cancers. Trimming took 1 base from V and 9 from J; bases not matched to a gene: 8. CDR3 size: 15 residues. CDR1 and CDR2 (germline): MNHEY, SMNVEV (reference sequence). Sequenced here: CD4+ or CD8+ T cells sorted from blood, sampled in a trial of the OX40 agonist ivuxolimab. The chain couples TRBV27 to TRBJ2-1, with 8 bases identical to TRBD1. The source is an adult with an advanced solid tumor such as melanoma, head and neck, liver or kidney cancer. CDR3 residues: CASSLFGRGRIEQFF. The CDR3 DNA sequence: TGTGCCAGCAGTTTATTCGGCAGGGGGCGGATTGAGCAGTTCTTC.